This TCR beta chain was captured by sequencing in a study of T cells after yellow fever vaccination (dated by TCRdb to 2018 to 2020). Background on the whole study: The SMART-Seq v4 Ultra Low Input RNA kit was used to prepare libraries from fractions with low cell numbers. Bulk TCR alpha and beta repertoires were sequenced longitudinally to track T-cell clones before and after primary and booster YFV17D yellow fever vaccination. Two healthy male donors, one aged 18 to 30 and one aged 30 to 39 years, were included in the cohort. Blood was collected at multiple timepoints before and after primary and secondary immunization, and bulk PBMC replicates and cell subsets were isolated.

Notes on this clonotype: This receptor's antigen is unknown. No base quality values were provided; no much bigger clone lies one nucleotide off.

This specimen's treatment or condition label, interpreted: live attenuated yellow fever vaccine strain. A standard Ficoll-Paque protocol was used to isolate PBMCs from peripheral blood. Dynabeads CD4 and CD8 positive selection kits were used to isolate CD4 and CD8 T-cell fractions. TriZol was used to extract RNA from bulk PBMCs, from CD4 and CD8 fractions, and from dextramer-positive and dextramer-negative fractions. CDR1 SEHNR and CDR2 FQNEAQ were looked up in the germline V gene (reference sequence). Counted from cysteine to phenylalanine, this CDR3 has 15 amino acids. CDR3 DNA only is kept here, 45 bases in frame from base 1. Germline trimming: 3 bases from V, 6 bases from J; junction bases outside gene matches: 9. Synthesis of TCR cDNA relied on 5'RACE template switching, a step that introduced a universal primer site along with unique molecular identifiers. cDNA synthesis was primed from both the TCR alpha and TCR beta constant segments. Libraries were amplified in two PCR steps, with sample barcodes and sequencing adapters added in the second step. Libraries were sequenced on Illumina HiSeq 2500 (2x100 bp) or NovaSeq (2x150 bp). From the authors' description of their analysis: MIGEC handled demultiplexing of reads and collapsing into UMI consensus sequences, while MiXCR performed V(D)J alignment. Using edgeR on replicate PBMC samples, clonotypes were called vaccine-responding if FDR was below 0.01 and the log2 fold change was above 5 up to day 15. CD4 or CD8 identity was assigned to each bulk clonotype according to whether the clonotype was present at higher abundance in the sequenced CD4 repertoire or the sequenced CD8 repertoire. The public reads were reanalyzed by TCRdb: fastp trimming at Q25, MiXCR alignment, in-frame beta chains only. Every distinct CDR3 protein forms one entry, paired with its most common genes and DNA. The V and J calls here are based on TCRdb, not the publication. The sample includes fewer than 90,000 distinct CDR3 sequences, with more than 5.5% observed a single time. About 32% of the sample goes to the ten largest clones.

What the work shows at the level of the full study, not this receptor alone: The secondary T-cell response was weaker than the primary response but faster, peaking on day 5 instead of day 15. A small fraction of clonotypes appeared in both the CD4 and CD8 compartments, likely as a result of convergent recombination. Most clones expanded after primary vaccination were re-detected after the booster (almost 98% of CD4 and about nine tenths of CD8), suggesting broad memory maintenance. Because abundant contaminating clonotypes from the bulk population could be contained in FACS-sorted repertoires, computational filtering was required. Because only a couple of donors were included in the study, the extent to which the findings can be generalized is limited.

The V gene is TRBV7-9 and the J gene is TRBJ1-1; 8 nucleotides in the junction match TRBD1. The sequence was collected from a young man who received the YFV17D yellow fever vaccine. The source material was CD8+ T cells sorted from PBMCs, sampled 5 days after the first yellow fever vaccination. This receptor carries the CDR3 CASSFPSPGGPEAFF. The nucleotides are TGTGCCAGCAGCTTCCCATCCCCAGGGGGCCCTGAAGCTTTCTTT.